Below, one T cell receptor beta chain is given with its context. This record belongs to a study of technical replicates of blood from several donors. Using immunoSEQ multiplex PCR, the repertoire was profiled, and TCRdb retains in-frame clones only, with some absent. The data show some 76,000 clones, 95% to 98% seen once. Sequenced: T cells isolated from PBMCs. The receptor was derived from a human donor in good health.

The CDR3 nucleotides read TGTGCCAGCAGTCTTAGCGGGGCCTACAATGAGCAGTTCTTC. Amino acid sequence: CASSLSGAYNEQFF. J is TRBJ2-1 and V is TRBV6-8; 8 bases map to TRBD2. J lost 2 bases, V lost 5 bases, and 2 bases had no gene match. Germline CDR1 reads MNHGY; CDR2 reads SAAAGT. CDR3 size: 14 residues.